This is a list of T cell receptor beta chains from one sample in a study of human T cells and chemical hapten exposure. TCRdb used MiXCR to reprocess the RACE reads, holding one entry per CDR3 protein. Among hundreds of thousands of distinct CDR3 sequences listed, about 6% were seen once. The sample here was whole blood, taken in connection with sensitization to the hapten diphenylcyclopropenone (DPC). The source of these receptors is a woman younger than 35 with alopecia areata. Some clones in this sample may be carry-over from other donors' samples. CDR3s include the opening cysteine and the closing phenylalanine or tryptophan. The D gene is left open where the match is weak. Where a row states a size, it is once, few, many or the class of an expanded clone; other rows omit it.

-,TRBJ2-1,TRBV5-4,-,TGTGCCAGCAGCTTGGATCAGATCCTGAATGAGCAGTTCTTC,CASSLDQILNEQFF
-,TRBJ2-7,TRBV24-1,many,TGTGCCACCAGTGATGGAGAGGAGCAGTACTTC,CATSDGEEQYF
TRBD1,TRBJ1-6,TRBV27,many,TGTGCCAGCAGTTTAGACAGGGGTTATAATTCACCCCTCCACTTT,CASSLDRGYNSPLHF
TRBD2,TRBJ2-1,TRBV29-1,many,TGCAGCGTTGAAAGAGCGGGGGTTGGGTGGGAGCAGTTCTTC,CSVERAGVGWEQFF
-,TRBJ1-5,TRBV6-2/TRBV6-3,few,TGTGCCAGCAGTTACTGGGGGGGTGATCAGCCCCAGCATTTT,CASSYWGGDQPQHF
TRBD2,TRBJ2-3,TRBV4-3,-,TGCGCCAGCAGCCAAGCCCCTTTGGGGGGGGACACAGATACGCAGTATTTT,CASSQAPLGGDTDTQYF
-,TRBJ1-5,TRBV12-3/TRBV12-4,many,TGTGCCAGCAGTTCCCTTTATAGCAATCAGCCCCAGCATTTT,CASSSLYSNQPQHF
TRBD1,TRBJ2-4,TRBV12-3/TRBV12-4,few,TGTGCCAGCACCGTCGGACAGGGAAACGGAAACATTCAGTACTTC,CASTVGQGNGNIQYF
-,TRBJ1-4,TRBV5-1,-,TGCGCCAGCAGCCGGGACCGTGCAACTAATGAAAAACTGTTTTTT,CASSRDRATNEKLFF
-,TRBJ2-1,TRBV6-2/TRBV6-3,few,TGTGCCAGCAGTTACTCGGCTGTCCTAGTGGGGTACAATGAGCAGTTCTTC,CASSYSAVLVGYNEQFF
-,TRBJ2-3,TRBV5-1,many,TGCGCCAGCAGCTTGGCGGCTGGACTTCCCACAGATACGCAGTATTTT,CASSLAAGLPTDTQYF
-,TRBJ1-4,TRBV7-9,many,TGTGCCAGCAGCTTAAGTCGGCGGAGAGAAGAACTGTTTTTT,CASSLSRRREELFF
TRBD2,TRBJ2-2,TRBV6-2/TRBV6-3,-,TGTGCCAGCAGGAGCGGGGGAGGCACCGGGGAGCTGTTTTTT,CASRSGGGTGELFF
TRBD1,TRBJ1-1,TRBV5-1,-,TGCGCCAGCAGCTGGAGGGACAGGGGCACTGAAGCTTTCTTT,CASSWRDRGTEAFF
-,TRBJ2-3,TRBV25-1,-,TGTGCCAGCAGTGAATGGGGGGGACAGTACACAGATACGCAGTATTTT,CASSEWGGQYTDTQYF
-,TRBJ1-4,TRBV12-3/TRBV12-4,-,TGTGCCAGCAGTTTATTTTGGGCGGGCCTCCAATCTGAAAAACTGTTTTTT,CASSLFWAGLQSEKLFF
TRBD1,TRBJ1-2,TRBV6-5,few,TGTGCCAGCAGTTCAGGGGGCCCTAACTATGGCTACACCTTC,CASSSGGPNYGYTF
-,TRBJ1-6,TRBV24-1,many,TGTGCCACCAAGGGACACCCGTTTCTGTCACCCCTCCACTTT,CATKGHPFLSPLHF
TRBD1,TRBJ2-2,TRBV12-5,-,TGTGCTAGTGGCATCAGTGGACAGGGGTTGGCCGGGGAGCTGTTTTTT,CASGISGQGLAGELFF
-,TRBJ2-5,TRBV28,-,TGTGCCAGCAGCCGTGCAGGCGGCGGAGAGACCCAGTACTTC,CASSRAGGGETQYF
-,TRBJ2-3,TRBV10-2,-,TGCGCCAGCGGAGGGGAGGCCGCCACAGATACGCAGTATTTT,CASGGEAATDTQYF
TRBD2,TRBJ2-3,TRBV29-1,few,TGCAGCGCCCAACGCTCTAGCGGGGCGAGCACAGATACGCAGTATTTT,CSAQRSSGASTDTQYF
TRBD2,TRBJ2-3,TRBV5-5,few,TGTGCCAGCAGTACGGGGGGATTTACAGATACGCAGTATTTT,CASSTGGFTDTQYF
-,TRBJ2-5,TRBV2,few,TGTGCCAGCAGCACTCAGTACCAAGAGACCCAGTACTTC,CASSTQYQETQYF
-,TRBJ1-3,TRBV6-6,few,TGTGCCAGCAGTTCCACGGAGGTAAACTCTGGAAACACCATATATTTT,CASSSTEVNSGNTIYF
-,TRBJ1-4,TRBV29-1,many,TGCAGCGTTGCGGAACTCTCTGAAAAACTGTTTTTT,CSVAELSEKLFF
-,TRBJ2-7,TRBV20-1,few,TGCAGTGCTACGGCAGGGGCGTACTACGAGCAGTACTTC,CSATAGAYYEQYF
TRBD1,TRBJ1-6,TRBV12-3/TRBV12-4,-,TGTGCCAGCAGTTGGACAGGGACCCAGGATTCACCCCTCCACTTT,CASSWTGTQDSPLHF
-,TRBJ1-2,TRBV12-3/TRBV12-4,-,TGTGCCAGCAGTTTTGAGGAAGTACATGGCTACACCTTC,CASSFEEVHGYTF
-,TRBJ1-2,TRBV4-1,many,TGCGCCAGCAGCCAAGAGCGCGGGGGCGGCTATGGCTACACCTTC,CASSQERGGGYGYTF
-,TRBJ2-2,TRBV27,-,TGTGCCAGCAGTCCTACGGCAGGGTCGGGCACCGGGGAGCTGTTTTTT,CASSPTAGSGTGELFF
TRBD1,TRBJ1-1,TRBV6-5,few,TGTGCCAGCAGCAAGCCGGGACAGGCGACGAAAGAAGCTTTCTTT,CASSKPGQATKEAFF
TRBD1,TRBJ1-4,TRBV7-6,many,TGTGCCAGCAGCCTCCGGGACAGGTGGAATGAAAAACTGTTTTTT,CASSLRDRWNEKLFF
-,TRBJ1-1,TRBV6-5,few,TGTGCCAGCAGTATCACAGGGAGTATGAACACTGAAGCTTTCTTT,CASSITGSMNTEAFF
-,TRBJ2-5,TRBV5-1,-,TGCGCCAGCAGCTTGTCCGGTAGAGAGACCCAGTACTTC,CASSLSGRETQYF
TRBD1,TRBJ1-2,TRBV6-6,many,TGTGCCAGCAGCCTCATGCGGACAGGGGCCGGCTACACCTTC,CASSLMRTGAGYTF
-,TRBJ2-1,TRBV29-1,few,TGCAGCGTCCTCCTCTTTGGGACTGGGGTTGACAATGAGCAGTTCTTC,CSVLLFGTGVDNEQFF
-,TRBJ1-1,TRBV12-3/TRBV12-4,many,TGTGCCAGCAGTGGACGGACGGGGAACACTGAAGCTTTCTTT,CASSGRTGNTEAFF
TRBD2,TRBJ2-2,TRBV11-2,many,TGTGCCAGCAGCCTAAGCGGGGGCGACACCGGGGAGCTGTTTTTT,CASSLSGGDTGELFF
TRBD2,TRBJ2-1,TRBV20-1,-,TGCAGTGCCCAAGCGGGGGGGAATCACAATGAGCAGTTCTTC,CSAQAGGNHNEQFF
-,TRBJ1-5,TRBV18,many,TGTGCCAGCTCACCCCAAGTATCGGATCAGCCCCAGCATTTT,CASSPQVSDQPQHF
TRBD2,TRBJ2-1,TRBV6-2/TRBV6-3,few,TGTGCCAGCAGTTACCCCCCGGGGGGCTACAATGAGCAGTTCTTC,CASSYPPGGYNEQFF
-,TRBJ1-2,TRBV12-3/TRBV12-4,few,TGTGCCAGCAGTTTTTTATCTGGGGGCCAGGGGTATGGCTACACCTTC,CASSFLSGGQGYGYTF
TRBD2,TRBJ2-7,TRBV28,-,TGTGCCAGCAGTGCCCTCACTAGCGAGTCCTACGAGCAGTACTTC,CASSALTSESYEQYF
-,TRBJ1-2,TRBV20-1,-,TGCAGTGCTAGAGATCAGCGACAGTTGATTTATGGCTACACCTTC,CSARDQRQLIYGYTF
-,TRBJ1-5,TRBV4-3,-,TGCGCCAGCAGCCAAGATTTAAGGGGCAGTTACAATCAGCCCCAGCATTTT,CASSQDLRGSYNQPQHF
TRBD2,TRBJ2-7,TRBV10-3,few,TGTGCCATCAGTGCGACTAGCGACTACGAGCAGTACTTC,CAISATSDYEQYF
-,TRBJ1-1,TRBV12-3/TRBV12-4,few,TGTGCCAGCAGTGTGACAGTAGGTGAAGCTTTCTTT,CASSVTVGEAFF
-,TRBJ1-4,TRBV6-5,few,TGTGCCAGCAGTTACTCGATGGGGGGGGAAAAACTGTTTTTT,CASSYSMGGEKLFF
-,TRBJ1-4,TRBV7-9,many,TGTGCCAGCAGCCCGGGACTCTCGGAGAGCCCTAATGAAAAACTGTTTTTT,CASSPGLSESPNEKLFF
-,TRBJ1-2,TRBV5-6,many,TGTGCCAGCAGCGCTCAGGGCAGCTATGGCTACACCTTC,CASSAQGSYGYTF
TRBD1,TRBJ1-2,TRBV12-3/TRBV12-4,many,TGTGCCAGCAGTCCCACGGGACAGGCCTATGGCTACACCTTC,CASSPTGQAYGYTF
-,TRBJ2-5,TRBV12-3/TRBV12-4,few,TGTGCCAGCGGCCGGGGGAGGGGGCTGGAGACCCAGTACTTC,CASGRGRGLETQYF
-,TRBJ2-5,TRBV7-9,many,TGTGCCAGCAGCTTGAACGGAGAGACCCAGTACTTC,CASSLNGETQYF
-,TRBJ2-5,TRBV10-3,-,TGTGCCATCAGCATAGGAAGTAGGGAGACCCAGTACTTC,CAISIGSRETQYF